The 9 T cell receptor beta chains below were found in one sample sequenced in a study of T cells after posttransplantation cyclophosphamide. Some clones are missing from TCRdb's copy, which holds only in-frame ones; the method was immunoSEQ multiplex PCR. The profile covers some 50,000 clones, none occurring a single time. Input material: PBMCs. The receptors were sampled from a man aged 35-49 years in good health, CMV-negative, and a related stem cell transplant donor.

This clone was seen repeatedly, ten times or more. In nucleotides, the CDR3 is TGTGCCAGCAGTTACTCTGCGGGGGTGAATCAGCCCCAGCATTTT. It yields the protein CASSYSAGVNQPQHF. The rearrangement uses TRBV6-5 and TRBJ1-5; D is perhaps TRBD1 (5 bases). Germline CDR1 reads MNHEY; CDR2 reads SVGAGI. V was cut by 0 bases and J by 4 bases, with 10 bases left in between. This CDR3 has 15 residues.

This clone was counted at least ten times. The gene calls are TRBV28 and TRBJ1-5; the match to TRBD1 covers 7 bases. V gave up 5 bases and J gave up 4 bases; unmatched junction bases: 8. Germline CDR1 MDHEN, CDR2 SYDVKM. The CDR3 length is 15 residues. The CDR3 reads CASSPRQGINQPQHF. The CDR3 region has the DNA TGTGCCAGCAGTCCCCGACAGGGCATAAATCAGCCCCAGCATTTT.

This clone was detected many times. V and J are TRBV5-1 and TRBJ2-3; 7 nucleotides match TRBD2. Germline V gene data show CDR1 as SGHRS and CDR2 as YFSETQ. CDR3 length: 15 residues. Germline trimming cut 1 base from V and 7 bases from J; bases unmatched to any gene: 9. CDR3 sequence reads: CASSLSGNRMNTQYF. The CDR3 DNA follows: TGCGCCAGCAGCTTGAGCGGGAATCGGATGAATACGCAGTATTTT.

This clone came up many times. V usage is TRBV7-6 and J usage is TRBJ2-7; maybe TRBD1 (5 bases). V lost 2 bases, J lost 2 bases, and 7 bases lay in between. The CDR3 has 13 amino acids. Germline CDR1 reads SGHVS; CDR2 reads FNYEAQ. CDR3 DNA: TGTGCCAGCAGCTTACAGGGAACCTACGAGCAGTACTTC. Its translation: CASSLQGTYEQYF.

This clone was counted at least ten times. This rearrangement joins TRBV9 to TRBJ2-7; the D gene is possibly TRBD2 (6 bases). CDR3 length: 15 amino acids. CDR1 and CDR2 from the germline V gene are SGDLS and YYNGEE. The V end lost 0 bases, the J end lost 3 bases, and 13 bases lay between the germline ends. CDR3 coding DNA: TGTGCCAGCAGCGTAGAACCCGGGACTCACTACGAGCAGTACTTC. It encodes CASSVEPGTHYEQYF.

This clone was picked up many times. This chain joins TRBV27 and TRBJ2-4, with D possibly being TRBD2 (5 bases). The V end lost 1 base, the J end lost 2 bases, and 12 bases lay between the germline ends. The CDR3 runs 16 residues. Germline CDR1 reads MNHEY; CDR2 reads SMNVEV (reference sequence). The CDR3 loop is CASSLFGEWTKNIQYF. In nucleotides, the CDR3 is TGTGCCAGCAGTTTATTCGGGGAGTGGACCAAAAACATTCAGTACTTC.

This clone was observed at least ten times. The genes are TRBV7-9 and TRBJ2-2; D is uncertain. Per germline, CDR1 SEHNR and CDR2 FQNEAQ (reference sequence). Trimming stripped 5 bases from V and 4 bases from J, with 23 bases between. This CDR3 is 18 amino acids long. The CDR3 DNA sequence: TGTGCCAGCAGCACGGAGCCTCTCTCTTCCCTCGGCACCGGGGAGCTGTTTTTT. This sequence encodes CASSTEPLSSLGTGELFF.

Worth noting for this clone: It may be a read error: a sequence one base away is much more abundant. This chain connects TRBV14 to TRBJ2-7; TRBD2 matches 10 bases. The CDR3 loop spans 17 amino acids. Germline CDR1 reads SGHDN; CDR2 reads FVKESK. The chain's CDR3 is CARSQDLLAGGSYEQYF. DNA of the CDR3: TGTGCCAGAAGCCAAGATCTCTTAGCGGGAGGAAGTTACGAGCAGTACTTC.

In its sample, this clone was seen many times. The rearrangement uses TRBV9 and TRBJ1-1; D is unclear. The V end was cut by 0 bases, the J end by 5 bases, with 8 bases between. CDR1 and CDR2 (germline): SGDLS, YYNGEE. The CDR3 covers 13 residues. The chain's CDR3 is CASSVEEQTEAFF. DNA of the CDR3: TGTGCCAGCAGCGTAGAGGAACAGACTGAAGCTTTCTTT.